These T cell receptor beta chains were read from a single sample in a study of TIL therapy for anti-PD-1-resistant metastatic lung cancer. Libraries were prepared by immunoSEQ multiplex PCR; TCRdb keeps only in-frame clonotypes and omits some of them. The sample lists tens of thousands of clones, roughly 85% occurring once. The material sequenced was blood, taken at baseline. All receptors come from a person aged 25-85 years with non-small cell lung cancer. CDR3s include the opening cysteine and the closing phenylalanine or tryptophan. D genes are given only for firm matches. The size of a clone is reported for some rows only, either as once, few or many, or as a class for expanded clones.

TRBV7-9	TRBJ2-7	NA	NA	TGTGCCAGCAGCCCAGGGGGGGCTAGATTGTACGAGCAGTACTTC	CASSPGGARLYEQYF
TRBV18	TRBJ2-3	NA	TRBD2	TGTGCCAGCTCACTTACGGGGACTAGCGGGGGCACAGATACGCAGTATTTT	CASSLTGTSGGTDTQYF
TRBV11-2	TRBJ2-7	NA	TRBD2	TGTGCCAGCAGCAAGGGACTAGCGGGAGGTGACTACGAGCAGTACTTC	CASSKGLAGGDYEQYF
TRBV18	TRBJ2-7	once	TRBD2	TGTGCCAGCTCACCCAACCACGGGGGGGCCTACGAGCAGTACTTC	CASSPNHGGAYEQYF
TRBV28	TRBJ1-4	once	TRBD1	TGTGCCAGCACCCGCGGGGACAGCTCCGCAACTAATGAAAAACTGTTTTTT	CASTRGDSSATNEKLFF
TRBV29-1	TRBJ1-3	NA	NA	TGCAGCGTTGGGGGTTGGGGCTCTGGAAACACCATATATTTT	CSVGGWGSGNTIYF
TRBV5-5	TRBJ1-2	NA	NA	TGTGCCAGCAGTCGGGGTGAGGCTGGCTACACCTTC	CASSRGEAGYTF
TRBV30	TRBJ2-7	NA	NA	TGTGCCTGGAGCTGGCAGGGTCGAATCGAGCAGTACTTC	CAWSWQGRIEQYF
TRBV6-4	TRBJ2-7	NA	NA	TGTGCCAGCAGTGATTCGGTCTACGAGCAGTACTTC	CASSDSVYEQYF
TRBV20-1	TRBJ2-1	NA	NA	TGCAGTGCTAGTGGTGGGGGGTCGAGCTCCTACAATGAGCAGTTCTTC	CSASGGGSSSYNEQFF
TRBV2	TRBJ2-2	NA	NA	TGTGCCAGCAGCGGTTGGAGGGGGGGCGGGGAGCTGTTTTTT	CASSGWRGGGELFF
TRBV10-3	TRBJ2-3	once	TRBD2	TGTGCCATCAGAGCGGGGGGGCTCACAGATACGCAGTATTTT	CAIRAGGLTDTQYF
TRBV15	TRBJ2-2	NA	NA	TGTGCCACCAGCAGAATCGGGGGATCGAACACCGGGGAGCTGTTTTTT	CATSRIGGSNTGELFF
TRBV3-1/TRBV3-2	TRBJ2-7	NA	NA	TGTGCCAGCAGCCAAGATCGGCGAGGACTGGCCCCGTCCGAGCAGTACTTC	CASSQDRRGLAPSEQYF
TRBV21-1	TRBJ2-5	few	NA	TGTGCCAGCAGCACGCCGGGACCCTCGGAAGAGACCCAGTACTTC	CASSTPGPSEETQYF
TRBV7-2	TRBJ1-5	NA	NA	TGTGCCAGCAGCTTAGCGGGGGGGGCAAGCAATCAGCCCCAGCATTTT	CASSLAGGASNQPQHF
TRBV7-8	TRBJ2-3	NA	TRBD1	TGTGCCAGCAGCCCGAGACAGGGAACATCAGATACGCAGTATTTT	CASSPRQGTSDTQYF
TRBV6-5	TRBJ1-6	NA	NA	TGTGCCAGCAGTACCAGACAGCGCTATAATTCACCCCTCCACTTT	CASSTRQRYNSPLHF
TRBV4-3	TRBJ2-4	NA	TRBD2	TGCGCCAGCAGCCAAGTTGGGCCTAGCGGGGGGTCGGCCAAAAACATTCAGTACTTC	CASSQVGPSGGSAKNIQYF
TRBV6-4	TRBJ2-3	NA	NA	TGTGCCAGCAGTGACTCGCCAGGGGGCACAGATACGCAGTATTTT	CASSDSPGGTDTQYF
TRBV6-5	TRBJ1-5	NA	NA	TGTGCCAGCTCCACCACCGGGCCGCACAATCAGCCCCAGCATTTT	CASSTTGPHNQPQHF
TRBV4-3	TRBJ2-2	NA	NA	TGCGCCAGCAGCCAAGGGGCGGGGACGAACACCGGGGAGCTGTTTTTT	CASSQGAGTNTGELFF
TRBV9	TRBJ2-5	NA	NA	TGTGCCAGCAGCGTAGAGGGGGAGACCCAGTACTTC	CASSVEGETQYF
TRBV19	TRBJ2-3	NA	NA	TGTGCCACCACCGAGCAGTACGGGAAACTCATCACGCAGTATTTT	CATTEQYGKLITQYF
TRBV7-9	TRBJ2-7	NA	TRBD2	TGTGCCAGCAGCTCGAGACTAGCGGGGGCGATGTACGAGCAGTACTTC	CASSSRLAGAMYEQYF
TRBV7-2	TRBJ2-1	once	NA	TGTGCCAGCAGCTGGGGAGAGCCCGGGGAGCAGTTCTTC	CASSWGEPGEQFF
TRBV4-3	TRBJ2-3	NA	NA	TGCGCCAGCAGCCAAGGTCGGGGGTCCGGAGATACGCAGTATTTT	CASSQGRGSGDTQYF
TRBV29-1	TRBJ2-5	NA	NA	TGCAGCGTTGGGCAGTTAAAAGAGACCCAGTACTTC	CSVGQLKETQYF
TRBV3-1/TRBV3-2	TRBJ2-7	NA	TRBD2	TGTGCCAGCAGCCAAACTGGACTAGCGGGGGGAGGCGAGCAGTACTTC	CASSQTGLAGGGEQYF
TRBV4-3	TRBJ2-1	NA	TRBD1	TGCGCCAGCAGCCACCCGGGACAGGGACCATCCAATGAGCAGTTCTTC	CASSHPGQGPSNEQFF
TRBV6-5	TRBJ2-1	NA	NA	TGTGCCAGCAGTTACGCCCCGGGAAAGTATGAGCAGTTCTTC	CASSYAPGKYEQFF
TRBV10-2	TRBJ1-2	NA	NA	TGCGCCACCCAGGACAGACCCAACTATGGCTACACCTTC	CATQDRPNYGYTF
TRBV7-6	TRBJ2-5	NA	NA	TGTGCCAGCAGCAAACAAGAGACCCAGTACTTC	CASSKQETQYF
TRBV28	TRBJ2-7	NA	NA	TGTGCCAGCAGCCAAAACGTGGGACTGATAAACTACGAGCAGTACTTC	CASSQNVGLINYEQYF
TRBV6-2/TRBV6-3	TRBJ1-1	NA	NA	TGTGCCAGCAGTTACTCGATGAAGGAACGGGGAACTGAAGCTTTCTTT	CASSYSMKERGTEAFF
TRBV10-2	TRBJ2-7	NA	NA	TGCGCCAGCACCCCGGGACCCCCTAGGGAGCAGTACTTC	CASTPGPPREQYF
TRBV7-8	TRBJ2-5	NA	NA	TGTGCCAGCAGCTTTGAGACCCAGTACTTC	CASSFETQYF
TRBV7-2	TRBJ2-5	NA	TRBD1	TGTGCCAGCAGCTCCACAGGGGATACCCAGTACTTC	CASSSTGDTQYF
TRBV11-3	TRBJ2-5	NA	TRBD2	TGTGCCAGCAGCCCCGGGACTAGCGGCGGGGGGGGAGAGACCCAGTACTTC	CASSPGTSGGGGETQYF
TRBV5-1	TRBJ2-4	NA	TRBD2	TGCGCCAGCAGCTCACTAGCGGAAGCCAAAAACATTCAGTACTTC	CASSSLAEAKNIQYF
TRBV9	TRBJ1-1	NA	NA	TGTGCCAGCAGCGTAACTGGTACGAACACTGAAGCTTTCTTT	CASSVTGTNTEAFF
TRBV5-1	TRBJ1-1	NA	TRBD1	TGCGCCAGCAGCTTGGCCATACAGGGGGAAGCTTTCTTT	CASSLAIQGEAFF
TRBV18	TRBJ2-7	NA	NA	TGTGCCAGCTCACCACGGGGGCAGGCCTACGAGCAGTACTTC	CASSPRGQAYEQYF
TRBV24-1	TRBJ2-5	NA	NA	TGTGCCACCAGTGATTCCGGACCCCTCCGGGAGACCCAGTACTTC	CATSDSGPLRETQYF
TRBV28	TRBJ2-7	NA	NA	TGTGCCAGCAGATCAGCCAACACCTACGAGCAGTACTTC	CASRSANTYEQYF
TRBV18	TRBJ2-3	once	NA	TGTGCCAGCTCACCACGCGAAGATACGCAGTATTTT	CASSPREDTQYF
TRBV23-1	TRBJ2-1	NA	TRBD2	TGCGCCAGCAGAGGGACTAGCGGTCCCTACAATGAGCAGTTCTTC	CASRGTSGPYNEQFF